This is a list of T cell receptor beta chains from one sample in a study of graft-versus-host responses after intestinal transplantation. Only in-frame clones appear in the TCRdb table, and some are missing; sequencing was by immunoSEQ multiplex PCR. The sample carries some 69,000 clones, just under 95% recorded once. Sequenced material: bone marrow, taken around 730 days after intestinal transplantation. These receptors came from a human patient who received an intestinal transplant, so some T cells may come from the graft donor. Each CDR3 is given with its conserved first and last residue. D genes are given only for firm matches. Expanded clones are given a class, and other clones once, few, many or no size at all.

V: TRBV19
J: TRBJ2-1
size: -
D: TRBD2
DNA: TGTGCCAGTAGTACTACTAGCGAGGCCTACAATGAGCAGTTCTTC
CDR3: CASSTTSEAYNEQFF

V: TRBV7-9
J: TRBJ1-1
size: -
D: -
DNA: TGTGCCAGCAGCCCCGGTCTCGATGGGAACACTGAAGCTTTCTTT
CDR3: CASSPGLDGNTEAFF

V: TRBV11-2
J: TRBJ2-1
size: -
D: -
DNA: TGTGCCAGCAGCTTAGAAGTCGGCGATGAGCAGTTCTTC
CDR3: CASSLEVGDEQFF

V: TRBV6-5
J: TRBJ2-7
size: -
D: -
DNA: TGTGCCAGCAGTTACTCATGGGAGGAACCCTACGAGCAGTACTTC
CDR3: CASSYSWEEPYEQYF

V: TRBV28
J: TRBJ1-2
size: -
D: TRBD1
DNA: TGTGCCAGCAGTCCAGGGGGCCTTAACTATGGCTACACCTTC
CDR3: CASSPGGLNYGYTF

V: TRBV11-2
J: TRBJ1-2
size: -
D: -
DNA: TGTGCCAGCAGCCAACCCCGGGAGGAGAACTGGGACTATGGCTACACCTTC
CDR3: CASSQPREENWDYGYTF

V: TRBV2
J: TRBJ1-1
size: -
D: TRBD1
DNA: TGTGCCAGCAGGGAGGGGGTCGACAGGGGGCCCACTGAAGCTTTCTTT
CDR3: CASREGVDRGPTEAFF

V: TRBV18
J: TRBJ1-4
size: -
D: -
DNA: TGTGCCAGCTCACCGTTAACAGGACTTAATGAAAAACTGTTTTTT
CDR3: CASSPLTGLNEKLFF

V: TRBV4-1
J: TRBJ2-3
size: -
D: TRBD2
DNA: TGCGCCAGCAGCCAAGTACCCTATGGGGGGGAAGGAGATACGCAGTATTTT
CDR3: CASSQVPYGGEGDTQYF

V: TRBV4-1
J: TRBJ2-1
size: -
D: TRBD2
DNA: TGCGCCAGCAGCCAAACTAGCGGGACTTGGAATGAGCAGTTCTTC
CDR3: CASSQTSGTWNEQFF

V: TRBV9
J: TRBJ1-4
size: once
D: -
DNA: TGTGCCAGCAGTGGGGGCAGGGGAACTGAAAAACTGTTTTTT
CDR3: CASSGGRGTEKLFF

V: TRBV7-9
J: TRBJ2-3
size: -
D: TRBD2
DNA: TGTGCCAGCAGCTCTAGGACTAGCGGGGCTAGCACAGATACGCAGTATTTT
CDR3: CASSSRTSGASTDTQYF

V: TRBV12-5
J: TRBJ1-2
size: -
D: TRBD1
DNA: TGTGCTAGTGGTCCACAGGGGAGGGACTATGGCTACACCTTC
CDR3: CASGPQGRDYGYTF

V: TRBV11-2
J: TRBJ2-7
size: -
D: -
DNA: TGTGCCAGCAGAACCCTGGCAGAGCCCTACGAGCAGTACTTC
CDR3: CASRTLAEPYEQYF

V: TRBV5-1
J: TRBJ2-7
size: -
D: -
DNA: TGCGCCAGCAGCTTGGGTACAGGGACGGGCCCAGCGCCCTACGAGCAGTACTTC
CDR3: CASSLGTGTGPAPYEQYF

V: TRBV2
J: TRBJ2-5
size: -
D: TRBD1
DNA: TGTGCCATACAGGGGGCCCGGGTGGAGACCCAGTACTTC
CDR3: CAIQGARVETQYF

V: TRBV4-2
J: TRBJ2-7
size: -
D: TRBD2
DNA: TGTGCCAGCAGCCGCGGGACTAGCGGGAGTCTCGGCGAGCAGTACTTC
CDR3: CASSRGTSGSLGEQYF

V: TRBV7-7
J: TRBJ1-1
size: -
D: -
DNA: TGTGCCAGCAGCCGTACGCTTGAAGCTTTCTTT
CDR3: CASSRTLEAFF

V: TRBV28
J: TRBJ2-5
size: -
D: TRBD1
DNA: TGTGCCAGCAGCAGGGACAGGGGGCGACAAGAGACCCAGTACTTC
CDR3: CASSRDRGRQETQYF

V: TRBV15
J: TRBJ1-2
size: -
D: -
DNA: TGTGCCACCAGCAGAGATAATTATAATGGCTACACCTTC
CDR3: CATSRDNYNGYTF

V: TRBV27
J: TRBJ1-1
size: -
D: -
DNA: TGTGCCAGCAGTTCCCCCCACAGGGAAACTGAAGCTTTCTTT
CDR3: CASSSPHRETEAFF

V: TRBV10-1
J: TRBJ2-2
size: -
D: -
DNA: TGCGCCAGCAGCGGGACCTACACCGGGGAGCTGTTTTTT
CDR3: CASSGTYTGELFF

V: TRBV2
J: TRBJ1-2
size: -
D: -
DNA: TGTGCCAGCAGTGAAGCAGGAAGTCTCTATGGCTACACCTTC
CDR3: CASSEAGSLYGYTF

V: TRBV7-3
J: TRBJ2-1
size: -
D: TRBD2
DNA: TGTGCCAGCAGCTTATCCGGGACTAGCGAGTACAATGAGCAGTTCTTC
CDR3: CASSLSGTSEYNEQFF

V: TRBV5-1
J: TRBJ2-1
size: -
D: TRBD2
DNA: TGCGCCAGCAGCTCGACGGGGGGGCTTCTTGAGCAGTTCTTC
CDR3: CASSSTGGLLEQFF

V: TRBV6-6
J: TRBJ2-7
size: -
D: TRBD1
DNA: TGTGCCAGCAAGGTGGGACAGGTAGACGAGCAGTACTTC
CDR3: CASKVGQVDEQYF